This T cell receptor (beta chain) was captured in a study of cytomegalovirus exposure and HLA in healthy donors. Study summary: A later analysis reported the 100 to 150 validation repertoires used the same platform as the 666 first-cohort repertoires. Notes on the study in general: Some public TCRs appeared in many individuals, while most sequences were rare.

The V end was cut by 3 bases, the J end by 4 bases, with 9 bases between. Per germline, CDR1 KGHSH and CDR2 LQKENI. The CDR3 sequence is 13 residues long. TCRdb's copy holds only in-frame clones and misses some; the assay was immunoSEQ multiplex PCR. Among 220,000 or so clones listed, around 90% were seen once. On this clone: Its antigen remains unidentified.

Source material: PBMCs. The clonotype originates from a young woman in good health and CMV-seropositive. V and J are TRBV18 and TRBJ1-2, with a weak D call TRBD1 (5 bases). In nucleotides, the CDR3 is TGTGCCAGCTCACCCGGGGGGAGCTATGGCTACACCTTC. Translation: CASSPGGSYGYTF.